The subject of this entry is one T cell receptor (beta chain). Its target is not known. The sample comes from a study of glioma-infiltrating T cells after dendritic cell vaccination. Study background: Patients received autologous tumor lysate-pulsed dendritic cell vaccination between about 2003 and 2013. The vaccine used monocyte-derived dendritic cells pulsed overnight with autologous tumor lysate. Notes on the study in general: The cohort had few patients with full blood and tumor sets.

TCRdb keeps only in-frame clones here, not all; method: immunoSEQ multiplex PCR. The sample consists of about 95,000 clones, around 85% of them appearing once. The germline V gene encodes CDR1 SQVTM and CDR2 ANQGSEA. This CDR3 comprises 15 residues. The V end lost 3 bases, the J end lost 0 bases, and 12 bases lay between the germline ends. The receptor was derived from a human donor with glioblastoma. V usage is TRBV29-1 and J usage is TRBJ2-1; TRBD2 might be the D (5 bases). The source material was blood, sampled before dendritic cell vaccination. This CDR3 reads CSVEIATNSYNEQFF. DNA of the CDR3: TGCAGCGTTGAGATAGCGACCAACTCCTACAATGAGCAGTTCTTC.